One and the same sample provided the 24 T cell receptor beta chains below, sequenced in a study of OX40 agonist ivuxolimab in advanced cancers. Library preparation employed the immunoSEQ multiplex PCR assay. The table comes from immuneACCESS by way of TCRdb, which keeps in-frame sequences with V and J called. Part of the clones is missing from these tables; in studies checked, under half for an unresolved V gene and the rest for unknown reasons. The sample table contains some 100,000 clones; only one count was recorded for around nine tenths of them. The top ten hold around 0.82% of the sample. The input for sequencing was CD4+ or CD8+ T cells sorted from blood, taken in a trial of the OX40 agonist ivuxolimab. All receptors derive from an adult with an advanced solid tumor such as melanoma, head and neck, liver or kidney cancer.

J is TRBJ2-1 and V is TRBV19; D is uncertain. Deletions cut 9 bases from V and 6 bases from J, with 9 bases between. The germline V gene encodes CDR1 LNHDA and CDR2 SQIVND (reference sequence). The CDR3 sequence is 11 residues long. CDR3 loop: CASAYFNEQFF. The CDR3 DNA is TGTGCCAGCGCTTATTTCAATGAGCAGTTCTTC.

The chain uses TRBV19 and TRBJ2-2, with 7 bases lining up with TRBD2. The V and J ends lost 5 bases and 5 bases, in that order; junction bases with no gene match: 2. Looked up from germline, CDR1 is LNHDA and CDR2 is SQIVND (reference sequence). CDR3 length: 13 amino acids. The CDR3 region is CASSGSGTGELFF. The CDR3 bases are TGTGCCAGTAGTGGTAGCGGGACCGGGGAGCTGTTTTTT.

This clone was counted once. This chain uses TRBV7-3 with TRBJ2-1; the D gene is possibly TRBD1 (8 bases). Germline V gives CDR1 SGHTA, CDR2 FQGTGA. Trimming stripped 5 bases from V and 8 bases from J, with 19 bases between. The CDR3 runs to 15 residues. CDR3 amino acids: CASSPQWTGRDEQFF. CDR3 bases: TGTGCCAGCAGCCCCCAATGGACAGGGAGGGATGAGCAGTTCTTC.

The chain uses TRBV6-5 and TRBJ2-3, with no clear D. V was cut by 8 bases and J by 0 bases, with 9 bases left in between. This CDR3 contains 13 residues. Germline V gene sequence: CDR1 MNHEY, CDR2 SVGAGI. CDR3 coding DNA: TGTGCCAGCGGACCGCTCAGCACAGATACGCAGTATTTT. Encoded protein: CASGPLSTDTQYF.

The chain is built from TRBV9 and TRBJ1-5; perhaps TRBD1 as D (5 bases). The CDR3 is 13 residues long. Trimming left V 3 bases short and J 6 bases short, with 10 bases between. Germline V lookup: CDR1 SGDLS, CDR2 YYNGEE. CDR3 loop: CASSADGGQPQHF. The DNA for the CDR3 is TGTGCCAGCAGCGCCGACGGGGGTCAGCCCCAGCATTTT. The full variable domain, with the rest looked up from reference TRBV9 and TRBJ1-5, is DSGVTQTPKHLITATGQRVTLRCSPRSGDLSVYWYQQSLDQGLQFLIQYYNGEERAKGNILERFSAQQFPDLHSELNLSSLELGDSALYFCASSADGGQPQHFGDGTRLSIL.

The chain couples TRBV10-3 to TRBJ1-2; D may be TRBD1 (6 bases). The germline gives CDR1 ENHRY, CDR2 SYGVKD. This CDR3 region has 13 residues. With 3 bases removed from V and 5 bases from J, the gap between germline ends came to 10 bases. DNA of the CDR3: TGTGCCATCAGTGATGGCAGGGGTTATGGCTACACCTTC. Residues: CAISDGRGYGYTF.

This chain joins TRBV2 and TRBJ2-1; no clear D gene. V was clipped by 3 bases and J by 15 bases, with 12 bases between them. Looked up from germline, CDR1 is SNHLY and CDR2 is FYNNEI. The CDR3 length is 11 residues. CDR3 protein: CASSDDTRRFF. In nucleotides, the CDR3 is TGTGCCAGCAGTGACGACACGCGACGGTTCTTC.

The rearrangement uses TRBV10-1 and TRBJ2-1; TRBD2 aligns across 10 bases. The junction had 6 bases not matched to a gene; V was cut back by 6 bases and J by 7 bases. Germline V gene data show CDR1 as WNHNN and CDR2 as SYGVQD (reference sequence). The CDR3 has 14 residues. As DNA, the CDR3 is TGCGCCAGCAGAGAACCGGGACTAGCGAATGAGCAGTTCTTC. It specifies CASREPGLANEQFF.

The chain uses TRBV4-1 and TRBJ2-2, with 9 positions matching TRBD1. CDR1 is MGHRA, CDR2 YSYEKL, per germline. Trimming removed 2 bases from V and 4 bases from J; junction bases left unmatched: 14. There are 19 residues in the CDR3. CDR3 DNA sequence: TGCGCCAGCAGCCAACGAGGGGGACAGGGCCTTGATTTCACCGGGGAGCTGTTTTTT. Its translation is CASSQRGGQGLDFTGELFF.

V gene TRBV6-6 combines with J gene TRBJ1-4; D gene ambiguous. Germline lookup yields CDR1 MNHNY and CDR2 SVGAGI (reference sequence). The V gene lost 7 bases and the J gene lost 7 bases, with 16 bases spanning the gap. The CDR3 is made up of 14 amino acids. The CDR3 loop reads CASTRGRGSEKLFF. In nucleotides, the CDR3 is TGTGCCAGCACCCGCGGACGCGGGAGTGAAAAACTGTTTTTT.

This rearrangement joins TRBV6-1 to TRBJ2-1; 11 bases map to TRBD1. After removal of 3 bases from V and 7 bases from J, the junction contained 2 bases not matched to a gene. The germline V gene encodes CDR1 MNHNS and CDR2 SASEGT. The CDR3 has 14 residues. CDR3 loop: CASSDGTGGNEQFF. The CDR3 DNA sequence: TGTGCCAGCAGTGACGGGACAGGGGGAAATGAGCAGTTCTTC.

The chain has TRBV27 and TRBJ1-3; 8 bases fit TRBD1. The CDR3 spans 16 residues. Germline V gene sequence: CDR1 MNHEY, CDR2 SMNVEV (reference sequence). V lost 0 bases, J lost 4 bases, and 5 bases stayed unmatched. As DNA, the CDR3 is TGTGCCAGCAGTTTATCAGGCAGGGGGCTAGGAAACACCATATATTTT. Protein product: CASSLSGRGLGNTIYF.

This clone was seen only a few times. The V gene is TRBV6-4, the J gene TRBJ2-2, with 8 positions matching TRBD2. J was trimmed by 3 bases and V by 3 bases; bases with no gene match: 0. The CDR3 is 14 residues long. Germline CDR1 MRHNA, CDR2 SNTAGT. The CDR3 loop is CASSEAGDTGELFF. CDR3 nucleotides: TGTGCCAGCAGTGAAGCGGGAGACACCGGGGAGCTGTTTTTT.

DNA of the CDR3: TGTGCCAGCTCACCTACGACAGGGACAAATGAAAAACTGTTTTTT. It translates to CASSPTTGTNEKLFF. The V gene is TRBV18, the J gene TRBJ1-4; TRBD1 matches 7 bases. Losses at the gene ends were 3 bases for V and 5 bases for J; bases not matched to a gene: 6. The CDR3 contains 15 residues. Per germline, CDR1 KGHSH and CDR2 LQKENI. The complete variable domain, with remaining parts taken from reference TRBV18 and TRBJ1-4, reads NAGVMQNPRHLVRRRGQEARLRCSPMKGHSHVYWYRQLPEEGLKFMVYLQKENIIDESGMPKERFSAEFPKEGPSILRIQQVVRGDSAAYFCASSPTTGTNEKLFFGSGTQLSVL.

CDR3 protein: CASSLGQGTDTQYF. CDR3 in DNA: TGCGCCAGCAGCCTGGGACAGGGCACAGATACGCAGTATTTT. This chain connects TRBV4-1 to TRBJ2-3, with 8 bases that match TRBD1. V lost 4 bases, J lost 1 base, and 1 base stayed unmatched. The CDR3 has 14 amino acids. The germline CDR1 and CDR2 sequences are MGHRA and YSYEKL.

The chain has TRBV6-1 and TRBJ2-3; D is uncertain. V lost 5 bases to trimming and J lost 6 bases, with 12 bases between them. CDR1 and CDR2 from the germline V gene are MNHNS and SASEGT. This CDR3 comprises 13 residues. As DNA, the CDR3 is TGTGCCAGCAGTCTCATGACCGGGGATACGCAGTATTTT. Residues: CASSLMTGDTQYF.

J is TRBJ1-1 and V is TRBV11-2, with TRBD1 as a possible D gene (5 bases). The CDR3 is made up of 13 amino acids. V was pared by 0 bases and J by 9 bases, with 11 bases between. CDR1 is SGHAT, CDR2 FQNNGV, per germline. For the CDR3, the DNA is TGTGCCAGCAGCTTAGATGTTGGGGGGAAAGCTTTCTTT. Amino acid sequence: CASSLDVGGKAFF.

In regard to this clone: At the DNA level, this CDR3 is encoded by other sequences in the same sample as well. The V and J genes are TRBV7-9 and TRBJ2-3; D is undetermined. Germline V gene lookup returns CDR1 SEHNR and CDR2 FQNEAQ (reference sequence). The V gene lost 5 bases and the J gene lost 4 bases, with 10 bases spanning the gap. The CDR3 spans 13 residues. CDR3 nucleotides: TGTGCCAGCAGCCCACGAGGCCCAGATACGCAGTATTTT. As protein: CASSPRGPDTQYF.

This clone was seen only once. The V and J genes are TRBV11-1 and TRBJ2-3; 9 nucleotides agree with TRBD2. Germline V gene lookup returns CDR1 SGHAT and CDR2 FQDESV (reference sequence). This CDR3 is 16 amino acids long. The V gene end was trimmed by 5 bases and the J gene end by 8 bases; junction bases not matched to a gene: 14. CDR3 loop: CASSDASGTVTSTQYF. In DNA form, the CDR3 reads TGTGCCAGCAGCGACGCTAGCGGGACCGTTACTAGTACGCAGTATTTT.

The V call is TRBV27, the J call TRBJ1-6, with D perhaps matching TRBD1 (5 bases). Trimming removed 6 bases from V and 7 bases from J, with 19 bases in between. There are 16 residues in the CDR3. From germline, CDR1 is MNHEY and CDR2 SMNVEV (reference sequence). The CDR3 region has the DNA TGTGCCAGCAGGCTCCTGGGGCAGGGCGGGAATTCACCCCTCCACTTT. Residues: CASRLLGQGGNSPLHF.

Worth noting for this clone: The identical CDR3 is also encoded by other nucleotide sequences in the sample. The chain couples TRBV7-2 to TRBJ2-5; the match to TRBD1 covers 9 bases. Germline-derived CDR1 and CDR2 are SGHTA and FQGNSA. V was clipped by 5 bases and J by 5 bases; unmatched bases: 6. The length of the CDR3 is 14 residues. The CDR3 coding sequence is TGTGCCAGCAGCCCGGGGACAGGGTGGGAGACCCAGTACTTC. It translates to CASSPGTGWETQYF.

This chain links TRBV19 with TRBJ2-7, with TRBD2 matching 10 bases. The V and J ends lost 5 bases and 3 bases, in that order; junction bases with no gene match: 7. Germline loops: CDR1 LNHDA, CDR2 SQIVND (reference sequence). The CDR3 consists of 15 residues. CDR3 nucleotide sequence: TGTGCCAGTAGTCCTCGACTAGCGGGTAACTACGAGCAGTACTTC. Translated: CASSPRLAGNYEQYF.

CDR3 residues: CASSSGGGGPETQYF. In DNA, the CDR3 is TGTGCCAGCAGCTCAGGGGGAGGGGGCCCGGAGACCCAGTACTTC. The chain joins TRBV7-6 to TRBJ2-5; TRBD1 or TRBD2 may be the D gene (7 bases each). This CDR3 is built from 15 residues. Germline loops: CDR1 SGHVS, CDR2 FNYEAQ. V lost 4 bases to trimming and J lost 5 bases, with 17 bases between them.

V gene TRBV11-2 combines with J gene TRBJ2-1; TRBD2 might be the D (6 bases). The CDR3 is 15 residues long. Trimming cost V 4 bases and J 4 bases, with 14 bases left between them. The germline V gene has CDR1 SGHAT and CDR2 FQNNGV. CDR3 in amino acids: CASSSRRASYNEQFF. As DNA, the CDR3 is TGTGCCAGCAGCTCCAGGAGGGCCTCTTACAATGAGCAGTTCTTC.